This T cell receptor (beta chain) was observed in a study of PD-L1 blockade in urothelial cancer. This clone is large. Produced via immunoSEQ multiplex PCR; TCRdb's table is partial and in-frame only. Found here are about 360 clones, roughly 28% of them singletons; the top ten hold approximately 13%. Germline CDR1 and CDR2: SGHNT and YENEEA. V was trimmed by 2 bases and J by 1 base, leaving 10 bases between them. The CDR3 covers 15 residues. The TCR comes from a man in his fifties or sixties with urothelial cancer. The chain is built from TRBV11-3 and TRBJ2-3; D remains unclear. The specimen was tumor tissue, collected before atezolizumab (anti-PD-L1) treatment. CDR3 residues: CASSLRTSRTDTQYF. The DNA of the CDR3 is TGTGCCAGCAGCTTAAGGACCAGCCGCACAGATACGCAGTATTTT.